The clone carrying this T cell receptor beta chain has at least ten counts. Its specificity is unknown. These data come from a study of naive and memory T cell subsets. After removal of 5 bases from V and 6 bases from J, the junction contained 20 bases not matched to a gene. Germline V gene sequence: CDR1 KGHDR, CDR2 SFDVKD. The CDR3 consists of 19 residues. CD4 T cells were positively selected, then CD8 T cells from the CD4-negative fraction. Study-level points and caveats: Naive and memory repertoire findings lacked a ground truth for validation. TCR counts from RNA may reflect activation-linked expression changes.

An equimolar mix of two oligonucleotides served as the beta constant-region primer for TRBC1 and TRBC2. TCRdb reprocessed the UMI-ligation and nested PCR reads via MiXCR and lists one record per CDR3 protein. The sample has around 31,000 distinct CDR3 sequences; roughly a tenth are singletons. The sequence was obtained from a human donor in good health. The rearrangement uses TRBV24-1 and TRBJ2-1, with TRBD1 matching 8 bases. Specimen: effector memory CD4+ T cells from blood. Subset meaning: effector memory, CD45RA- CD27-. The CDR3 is CATSGPQGASLSTSNEQFF. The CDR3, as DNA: TGTGCCACCAGTGGCCCTCAGGGGGCCTCACTATCTACTAGCAATGAGCAGTTCTTC.